Detailed here is one T cell receptor (beta chain). This sample is part of a study of CD8 T cells in Susac syndrome. A quantity of roughly 0.5 to 1 ug RNA underwent reverse transcription using random hexamers. TCRdb re-called the immunoSEQ multiplex PCR reads with MiXCR, one entry per CDR3 protein. The repertoire has around 280,000 distinct CDR3 sequences, about 90% of them found once; the top ten carry 0.065%. The germline gives CDR1 LGHDT, CDR2 YNNKEL (reference sequence). The ends lost 3 bases at V and 4 bases at J; junction bases unmatched: 8. CDR3 size: 15 residues. Sequenced sample: CD4+ T cells from PBMCs. This TCR was recovered from a human donor with multiple sclerosis. The chain carries TRBV3-1 and TRBJ2-7; 8 bases line up with TRBD1. CDR3 in DNA: TGTGCCAGCAGCCAGGCGGACAGGGCCAGATACGAGCAGTACTTC. Its protein is CASSQADRARYEQYF.